The rows below give T cell receptor beta chains drawn from one sample of a study of shared clonotypes between healthy human individuals. The data were produced by immunoSEQ multiplex PCR, yet TCRdb's version contains in-frame clones alone and is incomplete. The repertoire holds more than 400,000 clones, with 70% to 80% as singletons. The specimen sequenced was PBMCs. These receptors all come from a woman aged 40 to 50 in good health. Some clones in this sample may be carry-over from other donors' samples. Both conserved end residues are trimmed from each CDR3. A D gene is named only where the DNA matches it firmly. Size tells how often a clone was seen (once, few, many) or the class of an expanded clone, and some rows leave it out.

v_gene	d_gene	j_gene	abundance	CDR3aa
TRBV28	TRBD1	TRBJ1-1	NA	ASSRYRGKGGEAF
TRBV5-6	TRBD2	TRBJ2-5	NA	ASSRGLAGFRETQY
TRBV28	NA	TRBJ1-4	NA	ASTLWGGPNEKLF
TRBV7-2	NA	TRBJ1-1	few	ASSLDLGFTSAAEAF
TRBV29-1	NA	TRBJ2-7	NA	SVEGTSYEQY
TRBV27	NA	TRBJ2-3	NA	ASSPRTDASNTQY
TRBV15	NA	TRBJ1-1	NA	ATSRDYRTANTEAF
TRBV6-1	NA	TRBJ1-3	NA	ASSEVGGRNTIY
TRBV18	TRBD1	TRBJ2-7	many	ASSPPGQGAQVQY
TRBV28	NA	TRBJ2-7	NA	ASSPPLVSSYEQY
TRBV6-6	NA	TRBJ1-4	few	ASSPITNEKLF
TRBV15	TRBD2	TRBJ2-1	NA	ATSRAGLAGRDEQF
TRBV7-2	NA	TRBJ2-1	NA	ASSTDVSAYNEQF
TRBV28	TRBD2	TRBJ2-2	many	ASRKASGNTGELF
TRBV5-8	NA	TRBJ2-3	NA	ASSLLGTDTQY
TRBV5-1	NA	TRBJ2-7	NA	ASSFVGPVSYEQY
TRBV5-6	TRBD2	TRBJ2-7	NA	ASSGTTTSGSYEQY
TRBV18	NA	TRBJ2-1	NA	ASSRAISVSQF
TRBV5-1	NA	TRBJ2-1	NA	ASSLLAVRNEQF
TRBV11-3	TRBD2	TRBJ2-1	once	ASSKTSGLSVEQF
TRBV9	TRBD1	TRBJ1-2	NA	ASSGGQDVLHGYT
TRBV27	TRBD2	NA	NA	ASKRLAGDPFGHEQY
TRBV6-5	NA	TRBJ2-2	NA	ASIQSRNTGELF
TRBV7-2	NA	TRBJ2-3	NA	ASSPGRRTDTQY
TRBV5-6	NA	TRBJ1-2	NA	ASSRVGLEGYT
TRBV2	TRBD2	TRBJ2-3	few	ASSEAAGASGRRYTQY
TRBV5-1	TRBD2	TRBJ2-7	NA	ASSPIAGGQSYEQY
TRBV14	NA	TRBJ2-2	NA	ASSPEWAGELF
TRBV30	TRBD1	TRBJ2-7	NA	AGSRDRVYEQY
TRBV19	TRBD1	TRBJ2-7	few	ASSTGQVGSYEQY
TRBV6-6	TRBD2	TRBJ2-5	NA	ASSYGLAGVGETQY
TRBV6-1	TRBD2	TRBJ2-7	NA	AISGTSGSYEQY
TRBV5-6	TRBD1	TRBJ1-1	few	ASSFDRGGNTEAF
TRBV6-1	TRBD1	TRBJ2-5	NA	ASRTPGQAKETQY
TRBV30	TRBD1	TRBJ2-7	NA	AWSPRGAGQGAIRSYEQY
TRBV4-2	TRBD2	TRBJ2-1	NA	ASSLIAGSYNEQF
TRBV28	TRBD1	TRBJ1-5	NA	ASSRDRVEQPQH
TRBV4-1	TRBD2	TRBJ2-1	few	ASSPSPSGAYNEQF
TRBV29-1	TRBD1	TRBJ2-2	NA	SVRTGSGGELF
TRBV5-1	TRBD2	TRBJ2-7	NA	ASSLGTSSIYEQY
TRBV7-9	NA	TRBJ2-7	NA	ASQREYEQY
TRBV7-9	NA	TRBJ2-5	NA	ASRQVRESRGTQY
TRBV9	NA	TRBJ1-1	NA	ASSGGGTGNTEAF
TRBV9	TRBD2	TRBJ2-2	NA	ASSVGTSGNGELF
TRBV2	NA	TRBJ1-3	NA	ASSEGLNSGNTIY
TRBV6-1	TRBD1	TRBJ1-2	NA	ASRETGTGGGYT
TRBV9	NA	TRBJ1-1	NA	ASRADVGRPSEAF
TRBV20-1	NA	TRBJ2-2	NA	SARHTGELF
TRBV18	TRBD2	TRBJ2-5	many	ASATSGRVWETQY